The following is a T cell receptor beta chain sequence with its context. These data belong to a study of shared clonotypes between healthy human individuals. Repertoires were generated with immunoSEQ multiplex PCR, while TCRdb's copy carries only in-frame clones and drops some. Counted here are about 2 million clones, approximately 94% occurring once; the ten biggest clones make up roughly 1%. CDR1 and CDR2 (germline): MNHEY, SMNVEV (reference sequence). The CDR3 consists of 15 residues. V lost 6 bases to trimming and J lost 5 bases, with 19 bases between them. The naive CD8 subset, CD45RO-negative cells positively selected for CCR7, excluded terminally differentiated effector memory CD45RA+ cells.

The specimen sequenced was naive CD8+ T cells sorted from blood. The chain employs TRBV27 and TRBJ2-5; weak D call: TRBD1 (6 bases). This receptor was identified in a man between 18 and 35 years old in good health. CDR3 sequence reads: CASSLSRGGWETQYF. As DNA, the CDR3 is TGTGCCAGCAGCCTTAGTCGAGGGGGTTGGGAGACCCAGTACTTC.